Listed here are 23 T cell receptor beta chains from one sample, sequenced in a study of PD-1 blockade in classical Hodgkin lymphoma. Data came from immunoSEQ multiplex PCR; TCRdb stores just in-frame clones and leaves some out. The profile shows tens of thousands of clones, 71% of them singletons. Autologous stem cell transplantation was followed by relapse in every patient, and brentuximab vedotin exposure varied. Sequenced here: peripheral blood mononuclear cells (PBMCs), sampled before the second cycle of nivolumab. These receptors all come from a human donor with classical Hodgkin lymphoma.

CDR3 residues: CASSPGTSGFYEQYF. CDR3 sequence (DNA): TGTGCCAGCAGCCCCGGGACTAGCGGTTTCTACGAGCAGTACTTC. The chain combines TRBV5-6 with TRBJ2-7; TRBD2 agrees at 11 bases. The CDR3 extends over 15 amino acids. Germline V gives CDR1 SGHDT, CDR2 YYEEEE. V gave up 4 bases and J gave up 3 bases; unmatched junction bases: 6.

The chain combines TRBV11-2 with TRBJ2-7; 11 nucleotides line up with TRBD2. This CDR3 has 15 residues. CDR1 and CDR2 from the germline V gene are SGHAT and FQNNGV. V trimming: 4 bases; J trimming: 2 bases; junction bases outside the gene matches: 4. The CDR3 loop is CASSSLAGGAYEQYF. For the CDR3, the DNA is TGTGCCAGCAGCTCCCTAGCGGGGGGAGCCTACGAGCAGTACTTC.

A few counts support this clone. The junction differs from germline at one of its ends, possibly a read error. This chain joins TRBV7-7 and TRBJ2-7, with D perhaps TRBD1 (6 bases). The CDR3 contains 13 residues. Germline CDR1 is SSHAT and CDR2 is FNYEAQ (reference sequence). CDR3 sequence reads: CASSQTGLEEQYF. Written as DNA, the CDR3 is TGTGCTAGCAGCCAAACAGGGTTAGAGGAGCAGTACTTC. Variable domain in full (rest from reference TRBV7-7 and TRBJ2-7): GAGVSQSPRYKVTKRGQDVTLRCDPISSHATLYWYQQALGQGPEFLTYFNYEAQPDKSGLPSDRFSAERPEGSISTLTIQRTEQRDSAMYRCASSQTGLEEQYFGPGTRLTVT.

This clone came up a few times. V gene TRBV4-3 combines with J gene TRBJ2-7; 7 nucleotides line up with TRBD2. CDR3 length: 15 amino acids. Germline V gene lookup returns CDR1 LGHNA and CDR2 YSLEER. V lost 2 bases to trimming and J lost 2 bases; unmatched junction nucleotides: 6. This CDR3 reads CASSQSMGGTYEQYF. CDR3 coding DNA: TGCGCCAGCAGCCAATCGATGGGAGGGACCTACGAGCAGTACTTC.

This chain links TRBV7-2 with TRBJ2-3; D remains unclear. The CDR3 length is 14 residues. Trimming removed 4 bases at V and 1 base at J, with 9 bases between. Germline values: CDR1 SGHTA, CDR2 FQGNSA. The CDR3, as DNA: TGTGCCAGCAGCTCCCCTTGGGGCACAGATACGCAGTATTTT. Protein: CASSSPWGTDTQYF.

The chain joins TRBV4-1 to TRBJ2-7; D assignment may be TRBD1 or TRBD2 (5 bases each). With 2 bases removed from V and 6 bases from J, the gap between germline ends came to 11 bases. Per the germline V gene, CDR1 is MGHRA and CDR2 is YSYEKL. CDR3 length equals 13 residues. CDR3 coding DNA: TGCGCCAGCAGCCAAAATCCCGGGACCGAGCAGTACTTC. Residues: CASSQNPGTEQYF.

The chain joins TRBV18 to TRBJ1-1; D unclear. CDR1 is KGHSH, CDR2 LQKENI, per germline. The CDR3 has 17 residues. The V gene lost 0 bases and the J gene lost 2 bases, with 16 bases spanning the gap. The CDR3 coding sequence is TGTGCCAGCTCACCACCACCAAATTTCCAACAAAACACTGAAGCTTTCTTT. This encodes CASSPPPNFQQNTEAFF.

V usage is TRBV7-8 and J usage is TRBJ2-1; TRBD2 is a possible D gene (5 bases). The CDR3 contains 18 residues. Germline lookup yields CDR1 SGHVS and CDR2 FQNEAQ. The V and J ends lost 2 bases and 0 bases respectively, with 17 bases between them. The CDR3 bases are TGTGCCAGCAGCTTAACCCACACCCCGGACTCCTCCTACAATGAGCAGTTCTTC. It is translated as CASSLTHTPDSSYNEQFF.

This clone turned up a few times. The gene calls are TRBV30 and TRBJ2-7, with TRBD1 identical over 10 bases. This CDR3 has 14 residues. Germline assignment: CDR1 GTSNPN and CDR2 SVGIG (reference sequence). V trimming: 2 bases; J trimming: 7 bases; junction bases outside the gene matches: 8. This CDR3 is CAWSLTGGAEEQYF. The CDR3 DNA is TGTGCCTGGAGTTTGACAGGGGGCGCGGAGGAGCAGTACTTC. Full variable domain (remainder filled in from reference TRBV30 and TRBJ2-7): SQTIHQWPATLVQPVGSPLSLECTVEGTSNPNLYWYRQAAGRGLQLLFYSVGIGQISSEVPQNLSASRPQDRQFILSSKKLLLSDSGFYLCAWSLTGGAEEQYFGPGTRLTVT.

This chain links TRBV19 with TRBJ2-7; D perhaps matches TRBD1 (6 bases). CDR1 is LNHDA, CDR2 SQIVND, per germline (reference sequence). V lost 1 base and J lost 0, with 13 bases in between. CDR3 size: 16 residues. The CDR3 coding sequence is TGTGCCAGTAGTATAGCAGGTTCGGACAGCTCCTACGAGCAGTACTTC. Translated, it gives CASSIAGSDSSYEQYF.

This chain uses TRBV30 with TRBJ2-7; D gene unclear. The CDR3 sequence is 13 residues long. Trimming took 8 bases from V and 2 from J, leaving 16 bases between them. CDR1 and CDR2 from the germline V gene are GTSNPN and SVGIG (reference sequence). The CDR3 reads CALVKGRAYEQYF. As DNA, the CDR3 is TGTGCCCTAGTTAAGGGAAGAGCCTACGAGCAGTACTTC.

The chain is built from TRBV27 and TRBJ1-2; no firm D call. Trimming removed 3 bases from V and 5 bases from J, with 16 bases in between. The CDR3 spans 15 residues. CDR1 and CDR2 from the germline V gene are MNHEY and SMNVEV (reference sequence). This CDR3 is CASSFNQVGAYGYTF. CDR3 coding DNA: TGTGCCAGCAGTTTCAATCAGGTGGGAGCATATGGCTACACCTTC.

CDR3 bases: TGTGCCAGCAGCTCCAGCTCTGCAGATACGCAGTATTTT. It yields the protein CASSSSSADTQYF. This chain joins TRBV11-3 and TRBJ2-3, with no clear D. In germline, CDR1 is SGHNT, CDR2 YENEEA. The CDR3 sequence is 13 residues long. Trimming took 4 bases from V and 4 from J, leaving 9 bases between them.

V is TRBV7-6 and J is TRBJ2-1; no clear D gene. V lost 1 base, J lost 8 bases, and 9 bases lay in between. The CDR3 extends over 13 amino acids. The germline CDR1 and CDR2 sequences are SGHVS and FNYEAQ. CDR3 bases: TGTGCCAGCAGCTTAGAGGAAAGACATGAGCAGTTCTTC. Residues: CASSLEERHEQFF.

There are a few counts of this clone. This CDR3 is CASSIAQGEAFF. CDR3 coding DNA: TGTGCCAGTAGTATCGCCCAGGGTGAAGCTTTCTTT. V gene TRBV19 combines with J gene TRBJ1-1; TRBD1 is a possible D gene (5 bases). The ends were cut back, 3 bases at V and 7 bases at J, with 9 bases in the middle. The CDR3 consists of 12 residues. The germline CDR1 and CDR2 sequences are LNHDA and SQIVND (reference sequence). Filled out from reference TRBV19 and TRBJ1-1, the complete variable domain reads DGGITQSPKYLFRKEGQNVTLSCEQNLNHDAMYWYRQDPGQGLRLIYYSQIVNDFQKGDIAEGYSVSREKKESFPLTVTSAQKNPTAFYLCASSIAQGEAFFGQGTRLTVV.

V gene TRBV15 combines with J gene TRBJ2-3; 11 positions agree with TRBD1. The CDR3 consists of 16 residues. Trimming at V came to 1 base and at J to 4 bases, leaving 4 bases not matched to a gene. Germline V gene lookup returns CDR1 LNHNV and CDR2 YYDKDF (reference sequence). In nucleotides, the CDR3 is TGTGCCACCAGCAGAGGGACAGGGGGCTTAGCAGATACGCAGTATTTT. Translation: CATSRGTGGLADTQYF.

The chain combines TRBV5-4 with TRBJ2-7; D remains ambiguous. Trimming took off 0 bases at V and 5 bases at J, with 9 bases between the two ends. The CDR3 sequence is 13 residues long. Germline lookup yields CDR1 SGHNT and CDR2 YYREEE (reference sequence). In DNA form, the CDR3 reads TGTGCCAGCAGCTTGGAGGGAATCCACGAGCAGTACTTC. Its translation is CASSLEGIHEQYF.

The chain is built from TRBV7-8 and TRBJ1-3, with 10 bases aligning to TRBD1. The J segment lost 1 base and the V segment lost 2 bases, leaving 11 bases of the junction unmatched. There are 19 residues in the CDR3. The germline V gene has CDR1 SGHVS and CDR2 FQNEAQ. The CDR3 sequence: CASSLPGTGDSSSGNTIYF. The CDR3 nucleotides read TGTGCCAGCAGCTTACCCGGGACAGGGGATAGCTCATCTGGAAACACCATATATTTT.

The chain carries TRBV6-6 and TRBJ2-1; TRBD1 aligns across 7 bases. V gave up 0 bases and J gave up 6 bases; unmatched junction bases: 2. Germline CDR1 MNHNY, CDR2 SVGAGI (reference sequence). The CDR3 contains 14 residues. CDR3 bases: TGTGCCAGCAGTTACTCTTCAGGGGGCAATGAGCAGTTCTTC. This sequence encodes CASSYSSGGNEQFF.

V is TRBV19 and J is TRBJ2-3; no definite D call. Germline CDR1 and CDR2: LNHDA and SQIVND (reference sequence). The CDR3 is 15 residues long. Between the trimmed V and J ends, which lost 1 base and 3 bases, there was a span of 11 bases. In DNA form, the CDR3 reads TGTGCCAGTAGTATAGTGCTAGGTGGAACAGATACGCAGTATTTT. It yields the protein CASSIVLGGTDTQYF.

The DNA of the CDR3 is TGTGCCAGCAGCGACAGGATTTTCTACGAGCAGTACTTC. Protein product: CASSDRIFYEQYF. The chain employs TRBV6-6 and TRBJ2-7, with a tentative D call TRBD1 (6 bases). CDR3 length: 13 amino acids. V lost 6 bases and J 3 bases, leaving 12 bases between the germline ends. Per germline, CDR1 MNHNY and CDR2 SVGAGI (reference sequence).

The chain is built from TRBV12-5 and TRBJ2-2, with a possible D match to TRBD1 (6 bases). The V and J ends lost 6 bases and 8 bases respectively, with 19 bases between them. In germline, CDR1 is LGHNT, CDR2 FRNRAP. This CDR3 is 15 amino acids long. CDR3 sequence: CASGSGTLDSGELFF. Here the CDR3 DNA reads TGTGCTAGTGGGTCTGGGACATTGGATTCGGGGGAGCTGTTTTTT. The full variable domain, its missing parts supplied by reference TRBV12-5 and TRBJ2-2, is DARVTQTPRHKVTEMGQEVTMRCQPILGHNTVFWYRQTMMQGLELLAYFRNRAPLDDSGMPKDRFSAEMPDATLATLKIQPSEPRDSAVYFCASGSGTLDSGELFFGEGSRLTVL.

This rearrangement joins TRBV5-5 to TRBJ1-2, with TRBD1 matching over 8 bases. The germline V gene encodes CDR1 SGHKS and CDR2 YYEKEE (reference sequence). This CDR3 comprises 16 residues. With V trimmed by 4 bases and J by 2 bases, 10 bases remained unmatched. DNA for the CDR3: TGTGCCAGCAGCACGGAATCAGGGGGCGCAAACTATGGCTACACCTTC. Translated, it gives CASSTESGGANYGYTF.